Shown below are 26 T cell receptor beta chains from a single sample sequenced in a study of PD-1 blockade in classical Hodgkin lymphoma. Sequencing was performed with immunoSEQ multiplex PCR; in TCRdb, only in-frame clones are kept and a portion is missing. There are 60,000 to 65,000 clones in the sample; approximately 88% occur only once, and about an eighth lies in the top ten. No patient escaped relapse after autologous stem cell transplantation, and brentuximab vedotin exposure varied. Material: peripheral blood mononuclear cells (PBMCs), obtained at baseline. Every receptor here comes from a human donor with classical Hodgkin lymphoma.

The CDR3 DNA follows: TGTGCCAGTTGGACAGGGAACGTCTATGGCTACACCTTC. It encodes CASWTGNVYGYTF. V gene TRBV6-5 combines with J gene TRBJ1-2; TRBD1 agrees at 8 bases. The CDR3 sequence is 13 residues long. With 9 bases clipped from V and 4 bases from J, the junction kept 7 bases outside the gene matches. CDR1 is MNHEY and CDR2 is SVGAGI in the germline V gene.

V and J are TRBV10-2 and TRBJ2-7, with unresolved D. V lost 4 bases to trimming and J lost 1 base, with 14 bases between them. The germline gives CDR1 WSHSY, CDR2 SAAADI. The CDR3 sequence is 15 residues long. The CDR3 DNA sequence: TGCGCCAGCAGTGCCGCCGTCCTAGAGTCCTACGAGCAGTACTTC. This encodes CASSAAVLESYEQYF.

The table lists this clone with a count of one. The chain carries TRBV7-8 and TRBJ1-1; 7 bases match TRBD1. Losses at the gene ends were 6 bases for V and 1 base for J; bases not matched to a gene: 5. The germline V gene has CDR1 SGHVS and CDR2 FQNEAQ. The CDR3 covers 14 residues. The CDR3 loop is CASSRGQSNTEAFF. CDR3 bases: TGTGCCAGCAGTAGGGGACAGTCGAACACTGAAGCTTTCTTT.

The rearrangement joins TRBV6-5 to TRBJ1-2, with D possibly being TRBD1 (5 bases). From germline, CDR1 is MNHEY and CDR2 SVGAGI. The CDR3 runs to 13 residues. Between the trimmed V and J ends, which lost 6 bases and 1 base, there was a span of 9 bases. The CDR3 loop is CASRRQINYGYTF. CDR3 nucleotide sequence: TGTGCCAGCAGACGACAGATTAACTATGGCTACACCTTC.

CDR3 nucleotides: TGTGCCAGCAGGGGGACAGTCTTTGGAGGCAATCAGCCCCAGCATTTT. Translating it yields CASRGTVFGGNQPQHF. This chain connects TRBV2 to TRBJ1-5; TRBD1 matches 7 bases. The CDR3 length is 16 residues. Germline V gene sequence: CDR1 SNHLY, CDR2 FYNNEI. Unmatched junction bases numbered 10, after V lost 6 bases and J lost 2 bases.

CDR3 in DNA: TGCGCCAGCCAGCCCAGTGGACAGGGCTACGAGCAGTACTTC. This translates into CASQPSGQGYEQYF. This chain connects TRBV10-2 to TRBJ2-7, with 8 bases identical to TRBD1. Germline V gene lookup returns CDR1 WSHSY and CDR2 SAAADI. The CDR3 consists of 14 residues. The V gene end was trimmed by 8 bases and the J gene end by 3 bases; junction bases not matched to a gene: 9.

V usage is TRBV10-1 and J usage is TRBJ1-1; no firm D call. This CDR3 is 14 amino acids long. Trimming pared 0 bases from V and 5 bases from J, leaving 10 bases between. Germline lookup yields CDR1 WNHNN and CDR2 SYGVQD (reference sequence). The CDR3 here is CASSESGGFTEAFF. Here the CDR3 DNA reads TGCGCCAGCAGTGAGTCAGGAGGTTTTACTGAAGCTTTCTTT.

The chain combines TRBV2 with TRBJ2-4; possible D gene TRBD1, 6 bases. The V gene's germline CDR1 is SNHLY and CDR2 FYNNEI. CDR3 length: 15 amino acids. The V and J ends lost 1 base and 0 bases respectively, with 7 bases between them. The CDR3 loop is CASSEGDKAKNIQYF. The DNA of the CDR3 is TGTGCCAGCAGTGAAGGGGACAAAGCCAAAAACATTCAGTACTTC. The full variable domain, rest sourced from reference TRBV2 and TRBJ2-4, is EPEVTQTPSHQVTQMGQEVILRCVPISNHLYFYWYRQILGQKVEFLVSFYNNEISEKSEIFDDQFSVERPDGSNFTLKIRSTKLEDSAMYFCASSEGDKAKNIQYFGAGTRLSVL.

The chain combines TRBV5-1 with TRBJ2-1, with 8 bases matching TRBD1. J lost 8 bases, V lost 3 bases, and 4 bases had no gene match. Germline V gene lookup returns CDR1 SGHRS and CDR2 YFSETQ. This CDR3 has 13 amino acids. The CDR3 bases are TGCGCCAGCAGCTCGACAGGGGTGGATGAGCAGTTCTTC. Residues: CASSSTGVDEQFF.

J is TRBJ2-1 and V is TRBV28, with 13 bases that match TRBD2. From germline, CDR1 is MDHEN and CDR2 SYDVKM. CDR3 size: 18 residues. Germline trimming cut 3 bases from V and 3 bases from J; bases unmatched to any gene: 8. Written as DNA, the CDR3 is TGTGCCAGCAGTTTCCCCCTGACTAGCGGGGGGAACTACAATGAGCAGTTCTTC. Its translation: CASSFPLTSGGNYNEQFF.

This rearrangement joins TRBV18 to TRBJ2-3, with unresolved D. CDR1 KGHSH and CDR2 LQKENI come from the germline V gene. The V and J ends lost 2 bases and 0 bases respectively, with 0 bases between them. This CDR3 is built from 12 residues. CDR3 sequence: CASSPSTDTQYF. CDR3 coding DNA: TGTGCCAGCTCACCAAGCACAGATACGCAGTATTTT.

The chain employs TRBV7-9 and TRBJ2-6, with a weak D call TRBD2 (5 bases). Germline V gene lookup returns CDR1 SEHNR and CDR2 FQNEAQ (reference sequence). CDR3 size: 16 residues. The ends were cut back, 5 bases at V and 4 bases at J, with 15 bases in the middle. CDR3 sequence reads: CASSPAGVSGANVLTF. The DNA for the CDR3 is TGTGCCAGCAGCCCCGCCGGGGTTTCCGGGGCCAACGTCCTGACTTTC.

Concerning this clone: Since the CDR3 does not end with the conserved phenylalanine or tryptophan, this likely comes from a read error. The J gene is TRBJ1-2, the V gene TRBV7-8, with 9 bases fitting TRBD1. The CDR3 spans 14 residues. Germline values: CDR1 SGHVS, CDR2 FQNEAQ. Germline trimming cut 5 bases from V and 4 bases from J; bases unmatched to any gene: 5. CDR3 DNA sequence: TGTGCCAGCAGCCCGGACAGGGGTACCTATGGCTACACCCTC. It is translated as CASSPDRGTYGYTL.

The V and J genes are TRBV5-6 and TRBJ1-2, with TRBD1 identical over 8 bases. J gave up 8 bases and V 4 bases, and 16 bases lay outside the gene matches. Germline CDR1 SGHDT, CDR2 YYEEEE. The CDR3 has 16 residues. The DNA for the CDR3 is TGTGCCAGCAGCCTGGGACAGGTGATGGAGGGTCTAGGCTACACCTTC. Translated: CASSLGQVMEGLGYTF.

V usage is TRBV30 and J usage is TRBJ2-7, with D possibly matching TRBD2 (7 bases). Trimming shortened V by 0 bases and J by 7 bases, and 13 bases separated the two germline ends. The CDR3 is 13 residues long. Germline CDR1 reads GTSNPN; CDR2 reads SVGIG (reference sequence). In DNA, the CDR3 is TGTGCCTGGAGTGTTGGGGGGGCCAGAGAGCAGTACTTC. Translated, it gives CAWSVGGAREQYF.

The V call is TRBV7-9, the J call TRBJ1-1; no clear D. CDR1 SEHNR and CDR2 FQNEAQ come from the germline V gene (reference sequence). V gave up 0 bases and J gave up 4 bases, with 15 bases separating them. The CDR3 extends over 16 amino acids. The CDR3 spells CASSLAPWTAFTEAFF. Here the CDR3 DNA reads TGTGCCAGCAGCTTAGCCCCCTGGACGGCCTTCACTGAAGCTTTCTTT. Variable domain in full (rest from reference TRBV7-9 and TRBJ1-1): DTGVSQNPRHKITKRGQNVTFRCDPISEHNRLYWYRQTLGQGPEFLTYFQNEAQLEKSRLLSDRFSAERPKGSFSTLEIQRTEQGDSAMYLCASSLAPWTAFTEAFFGQGTRLTVV.

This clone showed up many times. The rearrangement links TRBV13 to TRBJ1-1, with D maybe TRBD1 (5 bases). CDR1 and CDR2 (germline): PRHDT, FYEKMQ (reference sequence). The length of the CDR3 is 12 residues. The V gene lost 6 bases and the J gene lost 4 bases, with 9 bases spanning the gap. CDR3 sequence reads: CASRFGGTEAFF. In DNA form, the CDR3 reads TGTGCCAGCAGATTCGGGGGCACTGAAGCTTTCTTT.

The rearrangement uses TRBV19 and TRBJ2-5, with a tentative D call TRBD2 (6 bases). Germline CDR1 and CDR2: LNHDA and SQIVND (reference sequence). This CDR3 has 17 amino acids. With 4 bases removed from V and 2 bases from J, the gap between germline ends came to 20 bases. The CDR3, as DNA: TGTGCCAGTAGTAAGTTAGGATGGGTCGGGGGACAAGAGACCCAGTACTTC. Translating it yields CASSKLGWVGGQETQYF.

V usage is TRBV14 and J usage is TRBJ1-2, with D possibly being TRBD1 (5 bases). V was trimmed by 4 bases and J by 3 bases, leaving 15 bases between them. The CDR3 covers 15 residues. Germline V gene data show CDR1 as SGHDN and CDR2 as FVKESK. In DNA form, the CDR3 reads TGTGCCAGCAGCCTTCAATGGGGGGAAGACTATGGCTACACCTTC. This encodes CASSLQWGEDYGYTF.

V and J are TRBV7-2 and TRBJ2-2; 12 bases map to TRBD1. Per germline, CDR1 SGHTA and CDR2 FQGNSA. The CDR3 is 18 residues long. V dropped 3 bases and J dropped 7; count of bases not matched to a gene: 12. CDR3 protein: CASSLQRIGTGGLGELFF. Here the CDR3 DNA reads TGTGCCAGCAGCTTGCAACGCATAGGGACAGGGGGCCTCGGGGAGCTGTTTTTT.

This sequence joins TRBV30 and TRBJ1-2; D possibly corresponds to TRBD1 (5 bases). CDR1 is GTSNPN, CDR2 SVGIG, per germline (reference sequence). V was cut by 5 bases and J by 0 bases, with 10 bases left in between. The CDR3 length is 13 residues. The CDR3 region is CAWAQDTNYGYTF. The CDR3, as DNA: TGTGCCTGGGCACAGGATACTAACTATGGCTACACCTTC.

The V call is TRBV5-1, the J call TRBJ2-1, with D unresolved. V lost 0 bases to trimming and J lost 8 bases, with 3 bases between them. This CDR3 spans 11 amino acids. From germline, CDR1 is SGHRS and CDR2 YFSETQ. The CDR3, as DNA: TGCGCCAGCAGCTTGGTAGATGAGCAGTTCTTC. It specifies CASSLVDEQFF.

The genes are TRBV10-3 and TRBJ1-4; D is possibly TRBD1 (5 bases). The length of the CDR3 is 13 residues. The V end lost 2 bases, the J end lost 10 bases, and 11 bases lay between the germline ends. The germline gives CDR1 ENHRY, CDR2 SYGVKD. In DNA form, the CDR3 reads TGTGCCATCAGTGAGCCGGGGGGAGGAAAACTGTTTTTT. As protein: CAISEPGGGKLFF.

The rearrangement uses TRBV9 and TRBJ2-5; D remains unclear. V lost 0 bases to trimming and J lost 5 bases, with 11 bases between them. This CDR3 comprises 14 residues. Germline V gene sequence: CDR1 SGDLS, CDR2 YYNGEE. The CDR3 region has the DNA TGTGCCAGCAGCGTAGAGAGTGGGTGGGAGACCCAGTACTTC. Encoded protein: CASSVESGWETQYF.

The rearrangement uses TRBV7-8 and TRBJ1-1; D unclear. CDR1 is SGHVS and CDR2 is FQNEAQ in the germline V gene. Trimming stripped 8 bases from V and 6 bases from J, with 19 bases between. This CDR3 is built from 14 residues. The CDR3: CASAHSPLRPEAFF. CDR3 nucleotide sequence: TGTGCCAGCGCTCACTCCCCGTTACGCCCTGAAGCTTTCTTT.

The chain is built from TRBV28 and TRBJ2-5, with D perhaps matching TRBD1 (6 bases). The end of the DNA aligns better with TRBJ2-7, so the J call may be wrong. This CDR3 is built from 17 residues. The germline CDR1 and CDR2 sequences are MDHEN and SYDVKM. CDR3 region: CASSLPPGTSGTYEQYF. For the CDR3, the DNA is TGTGCCAGCAGTTTGCCTCCTGGGACATCGGGGACCTACGAGCAGTACTTC.